The next 22 T cell receptor beta chains were all read from a single sample in a study of T cells in Graves' hyperthyroidism and ophthalmopathy. The investigators amplified TCR beta CDR3 regions from RNA transcripts. Carried out on the TCR CDR3, a first-round RT-PCR used the HTBI primer set. Each CDR3 protein gets one entry after TCRdb re-called the multiplex PCR reads with MiXCR. The sample carries about 640,000 distinct CDR3 sequences, 45% recorded once. Sequenced sample: peripheral blood or thyroid tissue (not recorded which). Receptors originate from an adult man with Graves' disease, either hyperthyroidism or ophthalmopathy (not recorded which).

The table lists this clonotype with many counts. The J gene is TRBJ2-5, the V gene TRBV29-1; maybe TRBD1 (6 bases). CDR3 length: 14 residues. V gave up 2 bases and J gave up 0 bases, with 10 bases separating them. CDR1 is SQVTM and CDR2 is ANQGSEA in the germline V gene. The CDR3 sequence is CSVENREYQETQYF. The CDR3 DNA reads as TGCAGCGTTGAAAACAGGGAGTACCAAGAGACCCAGTACTTC.

The chain is built from TRBV29-1 and TRBJ1-2, with TRBD1 identical over 8 bases. CDR1 is SQVTM, CDR2 ANQGSEA, per germline. CDR3 length equals 13 residues. The CDR3: CIPKGDRNYGYTF. CDR3 DNA sequence: TGCATCCCGAAGGGGGACAGGAACTATGGCTACACCTTC.

This clonotype has ten or more counts. This chain uses TRBV7-8 with TRBJ1-1; D gene uncertain. The V end lost 0 bases, the J end lost 6 bases, and 5 bases lay between the germline ends. The CDR3 has 12 residues. Germline CDR1 reads SGHVS; CDR2 reads FQNEAQ. CDR3 in DNA: TGTGCCAGCAGCTTAGCTCGGTCTGAAGCTTTCTTT. It encodes CASSLARSEAFF. The full variable domain, rest sourced from reference TRBV7-8 and TRBJ1-1, is GAGVSQSPRYKVAKRGQDVALRCDPISGHVSLFWYQQALGQGPEFLTYFQNEAQLDKSGLPSDRFFAERPEGSVSTLKIQRTQQEDSAVYLCASSLARSEAFFGQGTRLTVV.

The chain links TRBV20-1 to TRBJ1-1; 8 bases match TRBD1. This CDR3 region has 15 residues. V trimming: 4 bases; J trimming: 3 bases; junction bases outside the gene matches: 10. The germline CDR1 and CDR2 sequences are DFQATT and SNEGSKA (reference sequence). The CDR3 DNA follows: TGCAGTGCTATACAGGGGGGGGGCGTCGACACTGAAGCTTTCTTT. Its protein is CSAIQGGGVDTEAFF.

The chain links TRBV12-3 or TRBV12-4 to TRBJ1-1; TRBD1 is a possible D gene (6 bases). Trimming left V 7 bases short and J 5 bases short, with 14 bases between. This CDR3 is 13 amino acids long. CDR3 amino acids: CASTLQGTTEAFF. CDR3 DNA sequence: TGTGCCAGCACCTTACAGGGAACGACTGAAGCTTTCTTT.

Worth noting for this clonotype: The germline gene is not matched at one end of the junction; a read error may be the cause. This sequence joins TRBV20-1 and TRBJ1-3, with D perhaps TRBD1 (5 bases). The CDR3 has 13 amino acids. The V gene's germline CDR1 is DFQATT and CDR2 SNEGSKA (reference sequence). This CDR3 reads CSAFDSSGNTVYF. The CDR3 DNA follows: TGCAGTGCTTTTGACAGCTCTGGAAACACCGTATATTTT.

The chain combines TRBV20-1 with TRBJ2-7; D is uncertain. Trimming shortened V by 5 bases and J by 3 bases, and 5 bases separated the two germline ends. In germline, CDR1 is DFQATT, CDR2 SNEGSKA (reference sequence). This CDR3 is 10 amino acids long. The CDR3 nucleotides read TGCAGTGCTCTACTCTACGAGCAGTACTTC. This codes for CSALLYEQYF.

V gene TRBV28 combines with J gene TRBJ2-7; 8 bases match TRBD2. After removal of 4 bases from V and 6 bases from J, the junction contained 5 bases not matched to a gene. This CDR3 has 13 amino acids. Germline-derived CDR1 and CDR2 are MDHEN and SYDVKM. The CDR3 nucleotides are TGTGCCAGCAGTTCCGGGACTAGGGCCGAGCAGTACTTC. It yields the protein CASSSGTRAEQYF.

This clonotype was counted ten times or more. The rearrangement links TRBV19 to TRBJ2-2; D uncertain. The length of the CDR3 is 14 residues. In germline, CDR1 is LNHDA, CDR2 SQIVND (reference sequence). With 3 bases removed from V and 6 bases from J, the gap between germline ends came to 11 bases. The CDR3 DNA follows: TGTGCCAGTAGTATGGGCCGTGTTGCCGGGGAGCTGTTTTTT. Its translation: CASSMGRVAGELFF. The full variable domain, rest sourced from reference TRBV19 and TRBJ2-2, is DGGITQSPKYLFRKEGQNVTLSCEQNLNHDAMYWYRQDPGQGLRLIYYSQIVNDFQKGDIAEGYSVSREKKESFPLTVTSAQKNPTAFYLCASSMGRVAGELFFGEGSRLTVL.

Many counts were recorded for this clonotype. The gene calls are TRBV10-3 and TRBJ2-7, with D possibly being TRBD2 (5 bases). The length of the CDR3 is 13 residues. Trimming left V 6 bases short and J 3 bases short, with 12 bases between. Germline-derived CDR1 and CDR2 are ENHRY and SYGVKD. In nucleotides, the CDR3 is TGTGCCATCAGACCAGACGGACTCTACGAGCAGTACTTC. Encoded protein: CAIRPDGLYEQYF.

This clonotype has only a few counts. The genes are TRBV19 and TRBJ1-4; possibly TRBD1 for D (6 bases). The germline CDR1 and CDR2 sequences are LNHDA and SQIVND (reference sequence). The CDR3 totals 16 residues. The V gene lost 0 bases and the J gene lost 4 bases, with 12 bases spanning the gap. The CDR3 DNA reads TGTGCCAGTAGTATAGATTGGACAGTGTTTAATGAAAAACTGTTTTTT. Its protein product is CASSIDWTVFNEKLFF.

This chain uses TRBV10-3 with TRBJ1-6, with no clear D. The CDR3 loop spans 14 amino acids. CDR1 and CDR2 (germline): ENHRY, SYGVKD. V was trimmed by 11 bases and J by 10 bases, leaving 21 bases between them. CDR3 DNA sequence: TGTGCCGGCAGTGAGTCGGGAGGTCGGTCACCCCTCCACTTT. The encoded protein is CAGSESGGRSPLHF.

This clonotype was recorded many times. The chain carries TRBV10-3 and TRBJ2-7, with a possible D match to TRBD1 (6 bases). The CDR3 totals 15 residues. Germline V gene lookup returns CDR1 ENHRY and CDR2 SYGVKD. The ends were cut back, 0 bases at V and 5 bases at J, with 14 bases in the middle. The CDR3 bases are TGTGCCATCAGTGAGTCGTCGAACAGGGTGCACGAGCAGTACTTC. This translates into CAISESSNRVHEQYF.

The J gene is TRBJ2-5, the V gene TRBV5-1, with D tentatively TRBD1 (6 bases). The J call is uncertain, as TRBJ1-1 better fits the DNA end. CDR3 length: 13 residues. Germline V CDR1 and CDR2: SGHRS, YFSETQ. For the CDR3, the DNA is TGCGCCAGCAGCTTGGCGGGGGCCCGGGACGCTTTCTTT. Amino acids: CASSLAGARDAFF.

CDR3 nucleotide sequence: TGTGCCACCAGTGCCGCAGGGACAGAGAAGAATCAGCCCCAGCATTTT. Translated: CATSAAGTEKNQPQHF. The V gene is TRBV24-1, the J gene TRBJ1-5, with 7 positions matching TRBD1. The CDR3 has 16 residues. Germline lookup yields CDR1 KGHDR and CDR2 SFDVKD. V was clipped by 5 bases and J by 4 bases; unmatched bases: 10.

This clonotype was observed a handful of times. The chain carries TRBV7-8 and TRBJ2-1; D not certain. Germline loops: CDR1 SGHVS, CDR2 FQNEAQ. This CDR3 region has 13 residues. V was trimmed by 3 bases and J by 5 bases, leaving 8 bases between them. The CDR3 reads CASSFLANNEQFF. CDR3 nucleotide sequence: TGTGCCAGCAGCTTTCTGGCGAACAATGAGCAGTTCTTC.

The chain's CDR3 is CASSSPGLLETFSPGGYTF. The CDR3 DNA is TGTGCCAGCAGCTCGCCGGGACTTCTGGAAACCTTTTCACCTGGTGGCTACACCTTC. V and J are TRBV7-9 and TRBJ1-2, with TRBD1 as a possible D gene (5 bases). The V end lost 4 bases, the J end lost 7 bases, and 31 bases lay between the germline ends. CDR1 and CDR2 from the germline V gene are SEHNR and FQNEAQ (reference sequence). CDR3 length: 19 residues.

On this clonotype itself: It may be a read error: a sequence one base away is much more abundant. The chain has TRBV11-1 and TRBJ1-5; the D is unclear. Trimming pared 5 bases from V and 1 base from J, leaving 12 bases between. Per germline, CDR1 SGHAT and CDR2 FQDESV (reference sequence). There are 15 residues in the CDR3. CDR3 loop: CASSPPGSSNQPQHF. The CDR3 bases are TGTGCCAGCAGCCCCCCAGGATCCAGCAATCAGCCCCAGCATTTT.

The table lists this clonotype with a few counts. The chain combines TRBV2 with TRBJ2-2; D may be TRBD2 (6 bases). Trimming stripped 7 bases from V and 0 bases from J, with 12 bases between. Germline CDR1 and CDR2: SNHLY and FYNNEI. This CDR3 region has 15 residues. CDR3: CASTRLVSNTGELFF. CDR3 in DNA: TGTGCCAGCACCCGACTAGTCTCGAACACCGGGGAGCTGTTTTTT.

This clonotype was detected a few times. This sequence joins TRBV24-1 and TRBJ1-4; D not resolved. V lost 4 bases, J lost 0 bases, and 5 bases lay in between. CDR1 is KGHDR and CDR2 is SFDVKD in the germline V gene. The CDR3 is made up of 14 amino acids. The CDR3 DNA is TGTGCCACCAGTGACAGAGCAACTAATGAAAAACTGTTTTTT. Translating it yields CATSDRATNEKLFF.

The gene calls are TRBV10-3 and TRBJ2-5, with TRBD2 matching over 7 bases. V shed 4 bases, J shed 2 bases, and the junction held 13 bases outside the gene matches. CDR1 and CDR2 (germline): ENHRY, SYGVKD. The CDR3 spans 17 residues. The CDR3 DNA reads as TGTGCCATCAGTGCTAGCCCACCAGCGGGAAGGCAAGAGACCCAGTACTTC. This translates into CAISASPPAGRQETQYF.

The chain's CDR3 is CASSLAAPRTGSGANVLTF. In DNA, the CDR3 is TGCGCCAGCAGCTTGGCGGCCCCTCGAACGGGCTCTGGGGCCAACGTCCTGACTTTC. The chain carries TRBV5-1 and TRBJ2-6; the D is unclear. Germline CDR1 reads SGHRS; CDR2 reads YFSETQ. V dropped 0 bases and J dropped 0 bases, with 16 bases sitting between them. The CDR3 has 19 amino acids. The complete variable domain, with remaining parts taken from reference TRBV5-1 and TRBJ2-6, reads KAGVTQTPRYLIKTRGQQVTLSCSPISGHRSVSWYQQTPGQGLQFLFEYFSETQRNKGNFPGRFSGRQFSNSRSEMNVSTLELGDSALYLCASSLAAPRTGSGANVLTFGAGSRLTVL.